Listed here is a single T cell receptor beta chain. The sample comes from a study of cytomegalovirus exposure and HLA in healthy donors. This PCR relied on a set of 60 Vbeta primers and 13 Jbeta primers. Libraries were prepared by immunoSEQ multiplex PCR; TCRdb keeps only in-frame clonotypes and omits some of them. The top ten hold roughly 1.1% of the sample, which has 100,000 to 150,000 clones, around 80% seen once. The CDR3 runs to 14 residues. V lost 5 bases to trimming and J lost 1 base, with 11 bases between them. Germline lookup yields CDR1 SGHTA and CDR2 FQGNSA. This receptor was identified in a woman in her 30s in good health and CMV-seronegative. Material: PBMCs. J is TRBJ2-5 and V is TRBV7-2, with unresolved D. The CDR3 region is CASSQTAAQETQYF. CDR3 in DNA: TGTGCCAGCAGCCAGACGGCGGCCCAAGAGACCCAGTACTTC.